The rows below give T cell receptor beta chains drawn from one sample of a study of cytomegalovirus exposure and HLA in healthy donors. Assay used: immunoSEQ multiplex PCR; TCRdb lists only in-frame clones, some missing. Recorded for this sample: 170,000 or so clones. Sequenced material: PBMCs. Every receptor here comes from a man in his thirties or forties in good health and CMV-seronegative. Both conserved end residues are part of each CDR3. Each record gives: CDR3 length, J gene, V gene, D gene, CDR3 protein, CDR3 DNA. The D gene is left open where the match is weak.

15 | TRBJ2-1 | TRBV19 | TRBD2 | CASSIASGSINEQFF | TGTGCCAGTAGTATAGCCAGCGGGAGTATCAATGAGCAGTTCTTC
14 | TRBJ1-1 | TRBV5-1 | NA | CASSLAGGYTEAFF | TGCGCCAGCAGCTTGGCTGGAGGATACACTGAAGCTTTCTTT
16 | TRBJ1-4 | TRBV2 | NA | CASSDTGLPTNEKLFF | TGTGCCAGCAGTGATACAGGGCTTCCAACTAATGAAAAACTGTTTTTT
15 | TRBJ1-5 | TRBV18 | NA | CASSPLGLSNQPQHF | TGTGCCAGCTCACCACTGGGGCTGAGCAATCAGCCCCAGCATTTT
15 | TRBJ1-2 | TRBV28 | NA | CASSLSGRTNYGYTF | TGTGCCAGCAGTTTATCCGGCAGGACAAACTATGGCTACACCTTC
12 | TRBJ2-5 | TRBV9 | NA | CASSPGGETQYF | TGTGCCAGCAGCCCCGGCGGAGAGACCCAGTACTTC
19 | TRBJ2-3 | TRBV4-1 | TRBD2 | CASSQTTSGRAAGTDTQYF | TGCGCCAGCAGCCAGACGACTAGCGGGAGGGCCGCGGGTACAGATACGCAGTATTTT
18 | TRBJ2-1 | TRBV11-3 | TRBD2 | CASTKGLAGGGTYNEQFF | TGTGCCAGCACCAAAGGACTAGCGGGAGGAGGAACCTACAATGAGCAGTTCTTC
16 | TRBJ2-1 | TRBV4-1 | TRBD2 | CASSHIAGVTYDEQFF | TGCGCCAGCAGCCACATAGCGGGAGTGACCTACGATGAGCAGTTCTTC
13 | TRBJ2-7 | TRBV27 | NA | CASSLRSRDEQYF | TGTGCCAGCAGTTTAAGATCCCGCGACGAGCAGTACTTC
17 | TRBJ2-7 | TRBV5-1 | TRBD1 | CASSLDPPGQGMDEQYF | TGCGCCAGCAGCTTGGATCCCCCGGGACAGGGGATGGACGAGCAGTACTTC
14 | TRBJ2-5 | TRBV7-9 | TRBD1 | CASGTGGSMGEQYF | TGTGCCAGCGGGACAGGGGGATCGATGGGAGAGCAGTACTTC
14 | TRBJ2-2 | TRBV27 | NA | CASSWTVNTGELFF | TGTGCCAGCAGTTGGACAGTGAACACCGGGGAGCTGTTTTTT
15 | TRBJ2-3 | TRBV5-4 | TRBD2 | CASSLAGALTDTQYF | TGTGCCAGCAGCCTAGCGGGAGCTTTAACAGATACGCAGTATTTT
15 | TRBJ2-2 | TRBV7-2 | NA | CASSPLRGNTGELFF | TGTGCCAGCAGCCCCTTGCGGGGGAACACCGGGGAGCTGTTTTTT
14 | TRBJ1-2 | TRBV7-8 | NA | CASSLGTAGYGYTF | TGTGCCAGCAGCTTAGGTACGGCGGGCTATGGCTACACCTTC
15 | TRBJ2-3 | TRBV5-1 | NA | CASSLTGPSTDTQYF | TGCGCCAGCAGCTTAACAGGGCCTAGCACAGATACGCAGTATTTT
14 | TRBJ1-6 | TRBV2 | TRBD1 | CASKRTGLNSPLHF | TGTGCCAGCAAACGGACAGGCCTTAATTCACCCCTCCACTTT
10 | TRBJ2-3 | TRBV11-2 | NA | CASSSVSQYF | TGTGCCAGCAGCTCTGTCTCGCAGTATTTT
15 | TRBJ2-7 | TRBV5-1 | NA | CASSPRGTDSYEQYF | TGCGCCAGCAGCCCCCGGGGGACGGATTCCTACGAGCAGTACTTC